A selection of T cell receptor beta chains follows, all from one sample in a study of blood T cell repertoires in COVID-19. Sequenced by immunoSEQ multiplex PCR; TCRdb stores in-frame clones only, minus some. The sample contains about 240,000 clones, around 81% of which appear only once. The sample taken for sequencing was peripheral blood. These receptors originate from a woman aged 60-75 years with active or convalescent COVID-19. Each CDR3 is given with its conserved first and last residue. Fields, in order: J gene, clone size, V gene, D gene, CDR3 protein, CDR3 DNA. D genes are given only for firm matches. The size field is filled for only some rows; it gives once, few, many or a size class.

TRBJ2-5 | . | TRBV5-6 | . | CASRMTAQETQYF | TGTGCCAGCAGGATGACAGCCCAAGAGACCCAGTACTTC
TRBJ1-3 | . | TRBV30 | . | CASRLIPGNTIYF | TGTGCCTCCAGACTGATTCCTGGAAACACCATATATTTT
TRBJ2-5 | . | TRBV7-2 | TRBD2 | CASSLGLAGGAGETQYF | TGTGCCAGCAGCCTGGGACTAGCGGGGGGGGCCGGGGAGACCCAGTACTTC
TRBJ1-4 | once | TRBV5-1 | TRBD1 | CASSNIQGAKEKLFF | TGCGCCAGCAGCAACATACAGGGGGCGAAGGAAAAACTGTTTTTT
TRBJ2-3 | . | TRBV30 | TRBD2 | CAWRTSGSGTDTQYF | TGTGCCTGGAGGACTAGCGGGAGTGGTACAGATACGCAGTATTTT
TRBJ2-5 | . | TRBV23-1 | . | CASSHPPGGREETQYF | TGCGCCAGCAGTCACCCCCCCGGGGGAAGGGAAGAGACCCAGTACTTC
TRBJ2-2 | . | TRBV11-1 | . | CASSLLRTGELFF | TGTGCCAGCAGCTTACTCCGTACCGGGGAGCTGTTTTTT
TRBJ1-5 | . | TRBV2 | . | CASGGHPNQPQHF | TGTGCCAGTGGGGGCCACCCCAATCAGCCCCAGCATTTT
TRBJ2-1 | . | TRBV20-1 | TRBD2 | CSASVAGGHYNEQFF | TGCAGTGCTAGTGTCGCGGGAGGCCACTACAATGAGCAGTTCTTC
TRBJ1-2 | . | TRBV28 | TRBD1 | CASTPQAGGIYGYTF | TGTGCCAGCACCCCCCAAGCAGGGGGAATCTATGGCTACACCTTC
TRBJ2-3 | . | TRBV3-1/TRBV3-2 | TRBD2 | CASSQASGYTDTQYF | TGTGCCAGCAGCCAAGCTAGCGGATACACAGATACGCAGTATTTT
TRBJ2-1 | . | TRBV7-9 | TRBD2 | CASGAGGDEQFF | TGTGCCAGTGGCGCGGGGGGAGATGAGCAGTTCTTC
TRBJ2-1 | . | TRBV19 | . | CASSPLAGYYNEQFF | TGTGCCAGTAGCCCCCTGGCGGGGTACTACAATGAGCAGTTCTTC
TRBJ1-1 | . | TRBV7-9 | . | CASSLLLLNTEAFF | TGTGCCAGCAGCCTCCTCTTATTGAACACTGAAGCTTTCTTT
TRBJ1-4 | . | TRBV2 | . | CASTSRRATNEKLFF | TGTGCCAGCACCTCCAGACGGGCAACTAATGAAAAACTGTTTTTT
TRBJ2-5 | . | TRBV5-1 | TRBD2 | CASSLAGTSGIETQYF | TGCGCCAGCAGCTTGGCCGGGACTAGCGGGATAGAGACCCAGTACTTC
TRBJ2-1 | . | TRBV2 | TRBD2 | CASSDGAGGSRLQEQFF | TGTGCCAGCAGTGATGGGGCGGGGGGATCCCGTTTACAGGAGCAGTTCTTC
TRBJ1-2 | . | TRBV4-1 | . | CASSQGEGEDGYTF | TGCGCCAGCAGCCAAGGTGAGGGAGAAGATGGCTACACCTTC
TRBJ1-1 | . | TRBV20-1 | . | CSARRDTEAFF | TGCAGTGCTAGACGGGACACTGAAGCTTTCTTT
TRBJ1-1 | . | TRBV28 | . | CASGLGGGTEAFF | TGTGCCAGCGGATTAGGGGGGGGCACTGAAGCTTTCTTT
TRBJ2-2 | many | TRBV25-1 | . | CASSESPNTGELFF | TGTGCCAGCAGTGAAAGCCCGAACACCGGGGAGCTGTTTTTT
TRBJ2-2 | once | TRBV18 | TRBD1 | CASSPSTGTNTGELFF | TGTGCCAGCTCACCTTCGACAGGGACGAACACCGGGGAGCTGTTTTTT
TRBJ2-7 | once | TRBV4-2 | TRBD1 | CASSQEKTGQSYEQYF | TGTGCCAGCAGCCAAGAAAAGACGGGACAGTCCTACGAGCAGTACTTC
TRBJ2-3 | once | TRBV11-2 | TRBD1 | CASSLTHRGTDTQYF | TGTGCCAGCAGCTTAACCCACAGGGGAACAGATACGCAGTATTTT
TRBJ2-2 | . | TRBV30 | . | CAWGGGRNTGELFF | TGTGCCTGGGGTGGAGGGAGAAACACCGGGGAGCTGTTTTTT
TRBJ1-1 | few | TRBV5-1 | . | CASSLNGRGTEAFF | TGCGCCAGCAGCTTGAATGGGCGGGGAACTGAAGCTTTCTTT
TRBJ1-5 | . | TRBV6-5 | . | CASAGVNNQPQHF | TGTGCCAGCGCAGGGGTGAACAATCAGCCCCAGCATTTT
TRBJ2-3 | . | TRBV5-1 | TRBD2 | CASSFSGMTDTQYF | TGCGCCAGCAGCTTTAGCGGGATGACAGATACGCAGTATTTT
TRBJ2-3 | . | TRBV7-2 | TRBD2 | CASSPQTSGGAGDTQYF | TGTGCCAGCAGCCCTCAGACTAGCGGGGGGGCCGGTGATACGCAGTATTTT
TRBJ2-6 | . | TRBV19 | . | CASSQGQPSSGANVLTF | TGTGCCAGTAGTCAAGGACAGCCCTCCTCTGGGGCCAACGTCCTGACTTTC
TRBJ1-2 | . | TRBV7-8 | . | CASSLALGGGYTF | TGTGCCAGCAGCTTAGCGCTGGGAGGAGGCTACACCTTC
TRBJ2-3 | . | TRBV9 | TRBD2 | CASNGGRVSTDTQYF | TGTGCCAGCAACGGCGGGAGAGTTAGCACAGATACGCAGTATTTT
TRBJ1-2 | . | TRBV5-1 | TRBD1 | CASSLDGTGGDVVGYTF | TGCGCCAGCAGCTTGGATGGGACAGGGGGTGATGTGGTAGGCTACACCTTC
TRBJ2-3 | . | TRBV2 | . | CASSGGSDTQYF | TGTGCCAGCAGTGGCGGATCAGATACACAGTATTTT
TRBJ1-1 | . | TRBV2 | TRBD1 | CASRPDRGRSEAFF | TGTGCCAGCAGGCCAGACAGGGGCCGCTCTGAAGCTTTCTTT
TRBJ1-2 | . | TRBV3-1/TRBV3-2 | TRBD1 | CASSKGLGQGADYGYTF | TGTGCCAGCAGCAAAGGGTTGGGACAGGGGGCTGACTATGGCTACACCTTC
TRBJ2-5 | . | TRBV29-1 | . | CSVAAVYQETQYF | TGCAGCGTGGCCGCAGTTTACCAAGAGACCCAGTACTTC
TRBJ2-1 | once | TRBV5-6 | TRBD1 | CASSPRDRGYSEQFF | TGTGCCAGCAGCCCGCGGGACAGGGGATACAGTGAGCAGTTCTTC
TRBJ1-2 | . | TRBV4-1 | . | CASSQDRFTGYTF | TGCGCCAGCAGCCAAGATCGGTTCACTGGCTACACCTTC
TRBJ2-3 | . | TRBV27 | TRBD2 | CASSRDYDVGRQYF | TGTGCCAGCAGTCGGGACTACGATGTCGGGAGGCAGTATTTT
TRBJ2-3 | . | TRBV7-3 | . | CASSRDRTDTQYF | TGTGCCAGCTCGCGGGACCGCACAGATACGCAGTATTTT
TRBJ2-5 | . | TRBV6-2/TRBV6-3 | TRBD2 | CASSPHRSSGPPETQYF | TGTGCCAGCAGTCCCCACCGGTCTAGCGGCCCCCCGGAGACCCAGTACTTC